This is a list of T cell receptor beta chains from one sample in a study of blood T cell repertoires in COVID-19. Sequenced by immunoSEQ multiplex PCR; TCRdb stores in-frame clones only, minus some. The sample has around 340,000 clones; 70% to 90% are singletons. The sequencing sample was made of peripheral blood. All receptors come from a woman aged 55-69 years with COVID-19, enrolled during active disease. CDR3s include the opening cysteine and the closing phenylalanine or tryptophan. A D gene is named only where the DNA matches it firmly. Some rows mark clone size as missing; the rest say once, few, many or name a class of expanded clone.

D gene	clone size	V gene	J gene	CDR3 DNA	CDR3 protein
TRBD1	few	TRBV19	TRBJ1-5	TGTGCCAGTAGCTTGGACAGGGGATTTTACCAGCCCCAGCATTTT	CASSLDRGFYQPQHF
NA	NA	TRBV6-2/TRBV6-3	TRBJ1-2	TGTGCCAGCAGTTACTCCTTTAACGGTGGCTACACCTTC	CASSYSFNGGYTF
NA	NA	TRBV7-3	TRBJ2-2	TGTGCCAGCAGCCCTGACACCGGGGAGCTGTTTTTT	CASSPDTGELFF
TRBD1	NA	TRBV6-5	TRBJ2-4	TGTGCCAGCAATCTACAGGGGGCGGGAAACATTCAGTACTTC	CASNLQGAGNIQYF
NA	once	TRBV11-2	TRBJ2-7	TGTGCCAGCAAGGGCCAAGGGGTAGATGAGCAGTACTTC	CASKGQGVDEQYF
TRBD1	NA	TRBV24-1	TRBJ1-4	TGTGCCACCAGTGATCCCGTCCCGGGACAGGGGGCGGGTGAAAAACTGTTTTTT	CATSDPVPGQGAGEKLFF
NA	NA	TRBV7-9	TRBJ1-1	TGTGCCAGCAGCTTAGAAGGGGCGAATATTTTGGAGGAAGCTTTCTTT	CASSLEGANILEEAFF
NA	NA	TRBV18	TRBJ2-7	TGTGCCAGCTCACCTACTATCTACGAGCAGTACTTC	CASSPTIYEQYF
TRBD2	NA	TRBV7-2	TRBJ2-2	TGTGCCAGCAGCCCGTTTGGGGGGGGGCTGTTTTTT	CASSPFGGGLFF
NA	NA	TRBV18	TRBJ2-6	TGTGCCAGCGCAAGGGAGGCCTCTGGGGCCAACGTCCTGACTTTC	CASAREASGANVLTF
NA	NA	TRBV3-1/TRBV3-2	TRBJ2-5	TGTGCCAGCAGCCAACAGGGATTTGAGACCCAGTACTTC	CASSQQGFETQYF
TRBD2	NA	TRBV5-4	TRBJ2-1	TGTGCCAGCAGCACCGTAGCGGGGGGACCCCCCGATGCCAATGAGCAGTTCTTC	CASSTVAGGPPDANEQFF
TRBD2	NA	TRBV6-1	TRBJ2-3	TGTGCCAGCAGTGAAGCGGGTACGACTAGCGGGGGCACAGATACGCAGTATTTT	CASSEAGTTSGGTDTQYF
NA	NA	TRBV5-6	TRBJ1-5	TGTGCCAGCAGCGAGCAGGGGCAGGGAAATCAGCCCCAGCATTTT	CASSEQGQGNQPQHF
TRBD1	NA	TRBV5-1	TRBJ2-7	TGCGCCAGCAGCTCGGGTACTAGACAGGGGGCGGCCTACGAGCAGTACTTC	CASSSGTRQGAAYEQYF
TRBD1	NA	TRBV2	TRBJ1-2	TGTGCCAGCAGGGGACAGGTTAACTATGGCTACACCTTC	CASRGQVNYGYTF
NA	once	TRBV5-6	TRBJ1-1	TGTGCCAGCAGTCTTGGGAACAGGGCTTGGAGCACTGAAGCTTTCTTT	CASSLGNRAWSTEAFF
TRBD1	once	TRBV5-1	TRBJ1-1	TGCGCCAGCAGCTTGGCCGTTGGACAGGGGGGACGAACTGAAGCTTTCTTT	CASSLAVGQGGRTEAFF
TRBD1	NA	TRBV6-5	TRBJ2-7	TGTGCCAGCAGTTATAAGCGGACAGGAGCCTACGAGCAGTACTTC	CASSYKRTGAYEQYF
TRBD2	NA	TRBV27	TRBJ2-1	TGTGCCAGCAGTTTATTGCTAGCGGGGGGGAAAGATGAGCAGTTCTTC	CASSLLLAGGKDEQFF
NA	NA	TRBV5-1	TRBJ1-1	TGCGCCAGCAGCAAGGCCGGGGACTACACTGAAGCTTTCTTT	CASSKAGDYTEAFF
NA	NA	TRBV7-2	TRBJ2-3	TGTGCCAGCAGCTTAGGTACTAGCCCAAGCACAGATACGCAGTATTTT	CASSLGTSPSTDTQYF
NA	NA	TRBV4-2	TRBJ2-1	TGTGCCAGCAGCCAGGCAACGGGGAATCAACGGGAGCAGTTCTTC	CASSQATGNQREQFF
NA	NA	TRBV6-2/TRBV6-3	TRBJ2-1	TGTGCCAGCAGCCCCCTTTATGAGGCGTGGGTACCCGCCCCGGGGTACAATGAGCAGTTCTTC	CASSPLYEAWVPAPGYNEQFF
NA	NA	TRBV30	TRBJ2-1	TGTGCCTGGGGGGGAACAGGCCTAAGAGTCCATGAGCAGTTCTTC	CAWGGTGLRVHEQFF
TRBD2	NA	TRBV4-1	TRBJ2-3	TGCGCCAGCAGCCGGGACTATTTCACAGATACGCAGTATTTT	CASSRDYFTDTQYF
TRBD1	NA	TRBV7-2	TRBJ1-2	TGTGCCAGCAGCTCACCGGGACAGACTAAGGGCTACACCTTC	CASSSPGQTKGYTF
TRBD1	NA	TRBV7-9	TRBJ2-3	TGTGCCAGCAGCTTAGAGGTAGGACAGGGCACAGATACGCAGTATTTT	CASSLEVGQGTDTQYF
TRBD2	NA	TRBV7-6	TRBJ2-2	TGTGCCAGCAGCTTAGCGGGGACTAGCGGAAACACCGGGGAGCTGTTTTTT	CASSLAGTSGNTGELFF
TRBD1	NA	TRBV4-1	TRBJ1-5	TGCGCCAGCAGCCCGTCTCTCCAGGGGGCGTGGAGCAATCAGCCCCAGCATTTT	CASSPSLQGAWSNQPQHF
NA	NA	TRBV5-1	TRBJ2-3	TGCGCCAGCAGCTTTGACTCGGGCACAGATACGCAGTATTTT	CASSFDSGTDTQYF
TRBD1	NA	TRBV4-1	TRBJ2-5	TGCGCCAGCAGCCAAGATCCAGGGGGCAGGGAGACCCAGTACTTC	CASSQDPGGRETQYF
TRBD2	NA	TRBV4-3	TRBJ2-2	TGCGCCAGCAGCCAATTGCTAGCGGGGACCGCGAACACCGGGGAGCTGTTTTTT	CASSQLLAGTANTGELFF
NA	NA	TRBV30	TRBJ2-2	TGTGCCTGGCAGGGAGGTAACGCCGGGGAGCTGTTTTTT	CAWQGGNAGELFF
TRBD1	once	TRBV2	TRBJ2-2	TGTGCCAGCCAACAGGGGGTTAACACCGGGGAGCTGTTTTTT	CASQQGVNTGELFF
NA	NA	TRBV24-1	TRBJ1-1	TGTGCCACCAGTGATTTTTCCGGGGAAGCTTTCTTT	CATSDFSGEAFF
TRBD2	NA	TRBV2	TRBJ2-2	TGTGCCAGAGAACGGGAGGGCAGGAGGGAGCTGTTTTTT	CAREREGRRELFF
NA	NA	TRBV12-3/TRBV12-4	TRBJ2-7	TGTGCCAGCAGCCCGGGGTTCGACGAGCAGTACTTC	CASSPGFDEQYF